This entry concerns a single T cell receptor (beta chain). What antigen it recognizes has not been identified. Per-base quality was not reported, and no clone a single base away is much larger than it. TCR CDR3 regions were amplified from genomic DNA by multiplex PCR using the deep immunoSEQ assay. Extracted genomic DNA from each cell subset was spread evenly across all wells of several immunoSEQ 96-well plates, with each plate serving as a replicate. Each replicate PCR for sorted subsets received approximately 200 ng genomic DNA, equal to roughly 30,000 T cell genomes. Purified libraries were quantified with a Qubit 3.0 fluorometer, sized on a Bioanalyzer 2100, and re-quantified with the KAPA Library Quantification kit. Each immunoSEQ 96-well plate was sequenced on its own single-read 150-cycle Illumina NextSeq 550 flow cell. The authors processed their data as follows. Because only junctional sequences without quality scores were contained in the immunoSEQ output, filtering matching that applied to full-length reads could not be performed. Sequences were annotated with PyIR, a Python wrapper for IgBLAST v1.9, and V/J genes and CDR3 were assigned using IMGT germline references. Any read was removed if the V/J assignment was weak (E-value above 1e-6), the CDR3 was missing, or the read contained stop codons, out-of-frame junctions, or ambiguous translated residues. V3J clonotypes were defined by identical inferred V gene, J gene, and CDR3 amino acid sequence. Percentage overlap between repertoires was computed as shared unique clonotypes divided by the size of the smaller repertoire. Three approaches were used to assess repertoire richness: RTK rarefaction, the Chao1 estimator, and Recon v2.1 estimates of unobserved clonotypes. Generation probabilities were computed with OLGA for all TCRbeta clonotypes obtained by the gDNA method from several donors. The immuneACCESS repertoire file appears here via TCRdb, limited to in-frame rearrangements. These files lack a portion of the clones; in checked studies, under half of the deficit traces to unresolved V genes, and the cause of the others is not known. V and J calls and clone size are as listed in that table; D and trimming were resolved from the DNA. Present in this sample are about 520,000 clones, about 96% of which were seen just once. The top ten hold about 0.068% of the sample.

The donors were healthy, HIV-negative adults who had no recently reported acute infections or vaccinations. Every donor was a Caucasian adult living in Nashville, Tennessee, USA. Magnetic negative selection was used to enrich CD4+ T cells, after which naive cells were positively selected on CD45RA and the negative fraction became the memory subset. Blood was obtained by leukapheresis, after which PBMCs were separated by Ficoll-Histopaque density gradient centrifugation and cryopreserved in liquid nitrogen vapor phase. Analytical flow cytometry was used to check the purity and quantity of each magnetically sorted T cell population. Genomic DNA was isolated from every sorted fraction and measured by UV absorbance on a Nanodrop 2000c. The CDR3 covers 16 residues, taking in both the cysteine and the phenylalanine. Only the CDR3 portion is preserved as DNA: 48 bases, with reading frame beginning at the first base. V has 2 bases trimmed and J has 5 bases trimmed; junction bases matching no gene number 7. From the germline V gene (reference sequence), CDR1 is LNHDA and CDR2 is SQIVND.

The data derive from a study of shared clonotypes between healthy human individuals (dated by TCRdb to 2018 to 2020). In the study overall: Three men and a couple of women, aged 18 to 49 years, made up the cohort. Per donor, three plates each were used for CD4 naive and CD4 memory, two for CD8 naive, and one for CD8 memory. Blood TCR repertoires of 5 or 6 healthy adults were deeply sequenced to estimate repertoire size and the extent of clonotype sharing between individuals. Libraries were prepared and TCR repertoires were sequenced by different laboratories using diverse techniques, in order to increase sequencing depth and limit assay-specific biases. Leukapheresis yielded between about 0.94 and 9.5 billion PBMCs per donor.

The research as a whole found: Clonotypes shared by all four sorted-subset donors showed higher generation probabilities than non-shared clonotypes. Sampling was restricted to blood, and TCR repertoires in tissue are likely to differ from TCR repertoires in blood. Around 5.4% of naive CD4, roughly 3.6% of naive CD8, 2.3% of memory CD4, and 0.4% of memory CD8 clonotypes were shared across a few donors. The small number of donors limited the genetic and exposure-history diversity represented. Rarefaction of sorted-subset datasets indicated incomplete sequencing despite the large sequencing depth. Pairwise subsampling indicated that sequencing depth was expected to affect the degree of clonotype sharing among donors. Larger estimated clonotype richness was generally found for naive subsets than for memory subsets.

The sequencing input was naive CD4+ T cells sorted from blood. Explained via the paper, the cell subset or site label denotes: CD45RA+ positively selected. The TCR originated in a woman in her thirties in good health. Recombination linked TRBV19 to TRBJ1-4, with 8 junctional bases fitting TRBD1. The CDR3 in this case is CASSIRQGQPNEKLFF. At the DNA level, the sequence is TGTGCCAGTAGTATAAGACAGGGGCAGCCGAATGAAAAACTGTTTTTT.